The rows below give T cell receptor beta chains drawn from one sample of a study of shared clonotypes between healthy human individuals. Method: immunoSEQ multiplex PCR; TCRdb's copy keeps in-frame clones and lacks some. The sample yields around 600,000 clones, approximately 95% seen once. The material sequenced was naive CD8+ T cells sorted from blood. Source of these receptors: a woman under 40 in good health. Each CDR3 is given without its conserved first and last residue.

V gene	J gene	CDR3 protein
TRBV4-2	TRBJ1-4	ASSRGSEGENEKLF
TRBV7-9	TRBJ1-1	ASSFPGTLEAF
TRBV11-2	TRBJ2-7	ASSLAPSSGVTYEQY
TRBV7-8	TRBJ2-5	ATTKDRRIGGETQY
TRBV4-1	TRBJ2-1	ASSHVMRNEQF
TRBV27	TRBJ1-1	ASSLSPVTEAF
TRBV14	TRBJ2-1	ASSQEGAYNEQF
TRBV18	TRBJ2-1	ASSLTGGFNNEQF
TRBV5-5	TRBJ2-5	ASTTYRNQETQY
TRBV5-1	TRBJ2-7	ASSFGLAGGYRVDEQY
TRBV4-1	TRBJ2-5	ASSQVGLAGGGETQY
TRBV6-5	TRBJ2-7	ASSYQTGGSYEQY
TRBV9	TRBJ2-5	ASSHGETQY